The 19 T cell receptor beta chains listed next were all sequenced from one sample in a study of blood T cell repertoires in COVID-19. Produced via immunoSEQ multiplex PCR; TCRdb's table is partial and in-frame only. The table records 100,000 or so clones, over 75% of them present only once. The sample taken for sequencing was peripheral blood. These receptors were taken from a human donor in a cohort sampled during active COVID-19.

The CDR3 DNA follows: TGTGCCAGTAGTATAGATGGGGGACAGGGGTTTGTTCAGCCCCAGCATTTT. It is translated as CASSIDGGQGFVQPQHF. The chain couples TRBV19 to TRBJ1-5; 10 bases line up with TRBD1. CDR1 is LNHDA and CDR2 is SQIVND in the germline V gene (reference sequence). V gave up 0 bases and J gave up 6 bases; unmatched junction bases: 8. This CDR3 has 17 residues.

As DNA, the CDR3 is TGTGCCAGCTCACCAAAAGGCGCGGCAGATACGCAGTATTTT. This gives the protein CASSPKGAADTQYF. The V and J genes are TRBV18 and TRBJ2-3; unclear D gene. V gave up 2 bases and J gave up 4 bases, with 10 bases separating them. Germline V gives CDR1 KGHSH, CDR2 LQKENI. The CDR3 totals 14 residues.

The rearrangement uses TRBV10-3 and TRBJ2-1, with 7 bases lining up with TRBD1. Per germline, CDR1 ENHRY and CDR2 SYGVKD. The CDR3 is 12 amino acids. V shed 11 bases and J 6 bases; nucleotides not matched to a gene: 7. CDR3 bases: TGTGCCTCGGAAGGGGGCTTCAATGAGCAGTTCTTC. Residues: CASEGGFNEQFF.

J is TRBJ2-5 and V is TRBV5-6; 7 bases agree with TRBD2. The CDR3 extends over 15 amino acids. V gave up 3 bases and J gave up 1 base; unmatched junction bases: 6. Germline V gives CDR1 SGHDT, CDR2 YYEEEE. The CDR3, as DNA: TGTGCCAGCAGCTCAACGAGGACTAGCCAAGAGACCCAGTACTTC. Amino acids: CASSSTRTSQETQYF.

The CDR3 DNA is TGCAGCGTATACGGCACTGAAGCTTTCTTT. Its translation: CSVYGTEAFF. The chain carries TRBV20-1 and TRBJ1-1; unclear D gene. Germline V gene lookup returns CDR1 DFQATT and CDR2 SNEGSKA (reference sequence). CDR3 length: 10 residues.

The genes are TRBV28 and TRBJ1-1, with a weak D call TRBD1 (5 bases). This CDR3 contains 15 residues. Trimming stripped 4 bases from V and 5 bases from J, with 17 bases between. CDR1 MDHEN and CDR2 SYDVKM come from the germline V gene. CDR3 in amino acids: CASSSIKRGRTEAFF. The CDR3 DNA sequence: TGTGCCAGCAGTTCCATCAAAAGGGGTAGGACTGAAGCTTTCTTT.

The CDR3, as DNA: TGCAGCGTTGTGGTAGCGGGTACGAGCACAGATACGCAGTATTTT. It encodes CSVVVAGTSTDTQYF. This chain connects TRBV29-1 to TRBJ2-3, with 7 bases aligning to TRBD2. J gave up 0 bases and V 4 bases, and 7 bases lay outside the gene matches. CDR3 length: 15 amino acids. The germline gives CDR1 SQVTM, CDR2 ANQGSEA.

CDR3 nucleotides: TGTGCCAGCAGCCCCGGGGATACGCAGTATTTT. Translating gives CASSPGDTQYF. The V gene is TRBV6-5, the J gene TRBJ2-3; D remains ambiguous. The germline V gene encodes CDR1 MNHEY and CDR2 SVGAGI. The CDR3 spans 11 residues. Trimming shortened V by 6 bases and J by 6 bases, and 7 bases separated the two germline ends.

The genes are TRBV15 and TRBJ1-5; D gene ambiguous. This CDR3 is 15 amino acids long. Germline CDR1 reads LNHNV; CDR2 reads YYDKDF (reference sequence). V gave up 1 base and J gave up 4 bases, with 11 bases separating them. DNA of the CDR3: TGTGCCACCAGCAGAGTTGCGGGGTATAATCAGCCCCAGCATTTT. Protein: CATSRVAGYNQPQHF.

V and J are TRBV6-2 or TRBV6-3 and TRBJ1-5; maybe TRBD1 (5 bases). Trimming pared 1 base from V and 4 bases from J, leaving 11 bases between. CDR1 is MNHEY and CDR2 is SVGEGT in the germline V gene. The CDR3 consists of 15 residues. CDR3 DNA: TGTGCCAGCAGTTACTGGGGAGGGGAAAATCAGCCCCAGCATTTT. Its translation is CASSYWGGENQPQHF.

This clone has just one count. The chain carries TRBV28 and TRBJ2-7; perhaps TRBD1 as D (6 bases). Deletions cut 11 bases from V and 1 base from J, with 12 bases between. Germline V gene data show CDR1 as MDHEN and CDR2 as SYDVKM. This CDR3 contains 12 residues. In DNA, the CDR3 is TGTGCCTTCGGGACAAATTCCTACGAGCAGTACTTC. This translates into CAFGTNSYEQYF.

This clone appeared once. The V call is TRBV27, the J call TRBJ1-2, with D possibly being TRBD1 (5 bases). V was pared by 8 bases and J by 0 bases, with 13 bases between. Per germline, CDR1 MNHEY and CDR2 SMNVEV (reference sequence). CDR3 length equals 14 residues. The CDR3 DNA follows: TGTGCCAGCGGCCCACAGGTTGCTAACTATGGCTACACCTTC. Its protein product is CASGPQVANYGYTF.

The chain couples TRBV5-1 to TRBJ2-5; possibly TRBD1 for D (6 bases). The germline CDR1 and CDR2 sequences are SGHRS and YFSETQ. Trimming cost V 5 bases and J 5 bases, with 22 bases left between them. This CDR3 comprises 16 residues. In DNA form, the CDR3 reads TGCGCCAGCAGTTCCGACGGGGACACCTTAGGGGAGACCCAGTACTTC. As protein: CASSSDGDTLGETQYF. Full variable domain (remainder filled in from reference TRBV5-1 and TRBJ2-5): KAGVTQTPRYLIKTRGQQVTLSCSPISGHRSVSWYQQTPGQGLQFLFEYFSETQRNKGNFPGRFSGRQFSNSRSEMNVSTLELGDSALYLCASSSDGDTLGETQYFGPGTRLLVL.

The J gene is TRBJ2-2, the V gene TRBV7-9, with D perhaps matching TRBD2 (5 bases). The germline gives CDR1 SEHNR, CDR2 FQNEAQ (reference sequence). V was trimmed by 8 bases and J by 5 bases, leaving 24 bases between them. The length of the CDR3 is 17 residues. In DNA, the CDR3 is TGTGCCAGCGCCCCAAGGCGGGTCCGAGATTCAACCGGGGAGCTGTTTTTT. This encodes CASAPRRVRDSTGELFF.

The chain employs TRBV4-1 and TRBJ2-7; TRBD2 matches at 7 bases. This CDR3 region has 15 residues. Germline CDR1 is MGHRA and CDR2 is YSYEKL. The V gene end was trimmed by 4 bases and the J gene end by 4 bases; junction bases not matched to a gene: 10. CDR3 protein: CASSREGGPGYEQYF. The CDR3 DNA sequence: TGCGCCAGCAGCCGGGAGGGAGGGCCTGGGTACGAGCAGTACTTC.

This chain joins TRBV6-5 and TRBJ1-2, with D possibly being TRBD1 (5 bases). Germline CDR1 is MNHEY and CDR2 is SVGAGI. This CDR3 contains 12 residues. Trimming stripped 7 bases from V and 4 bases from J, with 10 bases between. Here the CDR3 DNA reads TGTGCCAGCACTCAGGGTATCTATGGCTACACCTTC. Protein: CASTQGIYGYTF.

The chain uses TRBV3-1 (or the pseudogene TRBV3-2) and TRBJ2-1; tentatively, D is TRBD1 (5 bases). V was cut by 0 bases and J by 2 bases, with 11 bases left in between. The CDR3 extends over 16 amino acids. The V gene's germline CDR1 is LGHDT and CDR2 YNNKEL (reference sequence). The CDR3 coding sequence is TGTGCCAGCAGCCAAGAGGACATGCCGCCCTACAATGAGCAGTTCTTC. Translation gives CASSQEDMPPYNEQFF.

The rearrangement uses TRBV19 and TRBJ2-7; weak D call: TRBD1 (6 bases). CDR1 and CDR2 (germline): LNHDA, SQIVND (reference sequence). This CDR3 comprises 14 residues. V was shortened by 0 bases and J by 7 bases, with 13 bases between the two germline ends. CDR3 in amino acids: CASSIEGHRYEQYF. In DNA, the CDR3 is TGTGCCAGTAGTATAGAGGGACACAGGTATGAGCAGTACTTC.

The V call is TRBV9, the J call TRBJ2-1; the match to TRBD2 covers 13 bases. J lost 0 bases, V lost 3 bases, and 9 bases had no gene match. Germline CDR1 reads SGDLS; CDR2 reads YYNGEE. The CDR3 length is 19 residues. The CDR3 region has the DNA TGTGCCAGCAGCGCCCCAAAGAGGACTAGCGGGAGCTCCTACAATGAGCAGTTCTTC. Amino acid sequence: CASSAPKRTSGSSYNEQFF.